The T cell receptor (beta chain) described here comes from a study of blood T cell repertoires in COVID-19. This clone was seen only once. One Seattle source followed patients from active infection through their disease course. The CDR3 has 14 residues. The V gene lost 3 bases and the J gene lost 1 base, with 6 bases spanning the gap. CDR1 LGHDT and CDR2 YNNKEL come from the germline V gene (reference sequence). Per the original data handling: Quantification of nucleated cells was approximated via reference gene primer amplification. Assay: immunoSEQ multiplex PCR; the TCRdb copy retains only in-frame clones and omits some. The V and J calls and clone size come from that table; D and trimming were worked out from the DNA. The sample holds fewer than 65,000 clones; 80% to 90% are singletons and the top ten take 15% to 20%.

The chain recombines TRBV3-1 (or the pseudogene TRBV3-2) with TRBJ2-2, with D hard to call. The source of this sequence is a woman aged 55-70 years with COVID-19, enrolled during active disease. Sample: peripheral blood. The CDR3: CASSQARNTGELFF. The CDR3 bases are TGTGCCAGCAGCCAGGCACGGAACACCGGGGAGCTGTTTTTT.